This T cell receptor (beta chain) was documented in a study of T cell clonality in common variable immunodeficiency. Broader study findings: Common variable immunodeficiency TCR beta sequences reportedly had fewer deletions and N-nucleotide insertions.

This clone was detected only a few times. Antigen unknown. The read ends 3 residues early relative to the CDR3; the germline J gene fills the gap. Germline assignment: CDR1 LNHDA and CDR2 SQIVND (reference sequence). The CDR3 has 14 amino acids. V shed 6 bases and J shed 3 bases, with 11 bases lying between them. Sequencing was performed with immunoSEQ multiplex PCR; in TCRdb, only in-frame clones are kept and a portion is missing. This sample shows 17,000 or so clones and no singletons; around 15% rests with the ten largest. The chain has TRBV19 and TRBJ1-4; D is perhaps TRBD1 (5 bases). Sequencing input: peripheral blood mononuclear cells. This receptor was identified in a human donor with common variable immunodeficiency. CDR3 amino acids: CASSPGWANEKLFF. The DNA read from the CDR3 is TGTGCCAGTAGCCCAGGGTGGGCTAATGAAAAA. Full variable domain (remainder filled in from reference TRBV19 and TRBJ1-4): DGGITQSPKYLFRKEGQNVTLSCEQNLNHDAMYWYRQDPGQGLRLIYYSQIVNDFQKGDIAEGYSVSREKKESFPLTVTSAQKNPTAFYLCASSPGWANEKLFFGSGTQLSVL.